This entry concerns a single T cell receptor beta chain. Sequencing was performed with immunoSEQ multiplex PCR; in TCRdb, only in-frame clones are kept and a portion is missing. The sample contains roughly 380,000 clones, about 89% of which appear only once. These data originate in a study of blood T cell repertoires in COVID-19. CDR3 length equals 18 residues. Germline lookup yields CDR1 MNHEY and CDR2 SMNVEV (reference sequence). V shed 4 bases, J shed 5 bases, and the junction held 17 bases outside the gene matches. This TCR was sampled from a man in his thirties or forties who had recovered from COVID-19. The genes are TRBV27 and TRBJ1-2; TRBD1 aligns across 9 bases. Sequencing was performed on PBMCs or T cells enriched from blood (not recorded which). In nucleotides, the CDR3 is TGTGCCAGCAGTTATCGGGTCCCGGGACAGGGTCAGGGGTATGGCTACACCTTC. As protein: CASSYRVPGQGQGYGYTF.